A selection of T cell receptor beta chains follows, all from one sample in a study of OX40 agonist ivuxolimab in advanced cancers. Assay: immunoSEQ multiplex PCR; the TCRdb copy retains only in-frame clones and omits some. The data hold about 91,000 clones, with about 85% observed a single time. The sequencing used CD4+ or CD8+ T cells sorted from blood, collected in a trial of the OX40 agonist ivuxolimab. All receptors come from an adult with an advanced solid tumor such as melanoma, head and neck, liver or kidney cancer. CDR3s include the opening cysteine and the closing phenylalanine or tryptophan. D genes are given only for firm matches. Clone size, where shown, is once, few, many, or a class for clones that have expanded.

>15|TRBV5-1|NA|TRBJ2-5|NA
CASTSGTPGPETQYF
TGCGCCAGCACTTCCGGGACTCCGGGCCCAGAGACCCAGTACTTC
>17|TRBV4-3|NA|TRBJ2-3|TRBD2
CASSRGLAGGRGDTQYF
TGCGCCAGCAGCCGGGGACTAGCGGGGGGTCGGGGAGATACGCAGTATTTT
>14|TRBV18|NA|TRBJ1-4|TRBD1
CASSPQGADEKLFF
TGTGCCAGCTCACCACAGGGGGCCGACGAAAAACTGTTTTTT
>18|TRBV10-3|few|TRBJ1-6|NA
CAISEKVGVQLYNSPLHF
TGTGCCATCAGTGAAAAAGTAGGGGTGCAACTCTATAATTCACCCCTCCACTTT
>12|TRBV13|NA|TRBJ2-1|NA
CASTIERGEQFF
TGTGCCAGCACCATTGAACGAGGTGAGCAGTTCTTC
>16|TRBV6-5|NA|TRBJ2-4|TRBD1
CASSYSSGDSQNIQYF
TGTGCCAGCAGTTATTCCTCCGGGGACAGCCAAAACATTCAGTACTTC
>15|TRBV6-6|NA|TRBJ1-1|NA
CASKPLWGMDTEAFF
TGTGCCAGCAAGCCCCTGTGGGGAATGGACACTGAAGCTTTCTTT
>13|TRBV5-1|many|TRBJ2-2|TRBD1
CASSSGTEGELFF
TGCGCCAGCAGCTCCGGGACAGAAGGGGAGCTGTTTTTT
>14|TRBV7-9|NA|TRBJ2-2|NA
CASSAGHNTGELFF
TGTGCCAGCAGCGCGGGACATAACACCGGGGAGCTGTTTTTT
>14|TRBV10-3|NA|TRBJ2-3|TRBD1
CAIRGGVSTDTQYF
TGTGCCATCAGAGGGGGCGTTAGCACAGATACGCAGTATTTT
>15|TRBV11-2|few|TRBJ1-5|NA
CASSLTASLNQPQHF
TGTGCCAGCAGCTTAACGGCGAGCCTCAATCAGCCCCAGCATTTT
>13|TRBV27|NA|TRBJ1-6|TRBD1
CASSRDRGSPLHF
TGTGCCAGCAGCCGGGACAGGGGTTCACCCCTCCACTTT
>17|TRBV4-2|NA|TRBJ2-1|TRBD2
CASSQASGGGSYNEQFF
TGTGCCAGCAGCCAAGCTTCGGGGGGAGGGTCCTACAATGAGCAGTTCTTC
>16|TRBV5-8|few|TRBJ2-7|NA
CASSLVSGSHSYEQYF
TGTGCCAGCAGCTTGGTTAGCGGATCCCACTCCTACGAGCAGTACTTC
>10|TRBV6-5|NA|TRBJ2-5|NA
CASGTETQYF
TGTGCCAGCGGGACGGAGACCCAGTACTTC
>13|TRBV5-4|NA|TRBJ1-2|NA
CASSPDKHYGYTF
TGTGCCAGCAGCCCGGACAAACACTATGGCTACACCTTC
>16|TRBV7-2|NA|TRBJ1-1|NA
CASSLRTGRGNTEAFF
TGTGCCAGCAGCTTACGAACAGGGAGGGGGAACACTGAAGCTTTCTTT
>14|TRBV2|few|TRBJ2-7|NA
CASRPGLRSYEQYF
TGTGCCAGCAGACCGGGACTGCGCTCCTACGAGCAGTACTTC
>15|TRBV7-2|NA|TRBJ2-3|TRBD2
CASSQRTSGTDTQYF
TGTGCCAGCAGCCAAAGGACTAGCGGGACAGATACGCAGTATTTT
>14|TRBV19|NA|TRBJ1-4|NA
CASSVQETNEKLFF
TGTGCCAGTAGTGTACAGGAAACTAATGAAAAACTGTTTTTT
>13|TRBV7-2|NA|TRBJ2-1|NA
CASSQGPYNEQFF
TGTGCCAGCAGTCAGGGGCCCTACAATGAGCAGTTCTTC
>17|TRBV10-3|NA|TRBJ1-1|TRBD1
CAISESLGTGRNTEAFF
TGTGCCATCAGTGAGTCACTAGGGACAGGGAGGAACACTGAAGCTTTCTTT
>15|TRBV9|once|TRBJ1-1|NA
CASSGPVVSGTEAFF
TGTGCCAGCAGCGGTCCCGTTGTGTCGGGCACTGAAGCTTTCTTT
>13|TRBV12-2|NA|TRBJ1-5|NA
CASRDNLGKPQHF
TGTGCAAGTCGGGATAACCTCGGGAAGCCCCAGCATTTT
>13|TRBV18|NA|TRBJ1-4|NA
CASSPGGDEKLFF
TGTGCCAGCTCACCAGGGGGGGATGAAAAACTGTTTTTT
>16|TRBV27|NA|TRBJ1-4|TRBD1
CASSRPPGTGDEKLFF
TGTGCCAGCAGCCGACCCCCCGGGACAGGGGATGAAAAACTGTTTTTT
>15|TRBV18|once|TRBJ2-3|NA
CASSPTGKSTDTQYF
TGTGCCAGCTCACCAACAGGGAAGAGCACAGATACGCAGTATTTT
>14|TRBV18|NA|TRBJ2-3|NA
CASSPGRGSDTQYF
TGTGCCAGCTCACCGGGTCGGGGGTCAGATACGCAGTATTTT
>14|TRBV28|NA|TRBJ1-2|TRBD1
CASSSGQGVHGYTF
TGTGCCAGCAGTTCCGGACAGGGGGTTCATGGCTACACCTTC
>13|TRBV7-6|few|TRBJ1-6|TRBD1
CASSRQGESPLHF
TGTGCCAGCAGCCGACAGGGCGAATCACCCCTCCACTTT
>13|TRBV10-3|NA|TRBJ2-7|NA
CAISESSSYEQYF
TGTGCCATCAGTGAGTCCTCCTCCTACGAGCAGTACTTC
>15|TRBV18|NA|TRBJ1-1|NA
CASSPEAGLNTEAFF
TGTGCCAGCTCACCTGAGGCAGGGTTGAACACTGAAGCTTTCTTT
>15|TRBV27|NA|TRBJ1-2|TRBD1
CASTPRGHSGYGYTF
TGTGCCAGCACTCCCAGGGGGCATAGCGGCTATGGCTACACCTTC
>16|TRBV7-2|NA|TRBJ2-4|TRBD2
CASSALAGVGENIQYF
TGTGCCAGCAGCGCCCTAGCGGGGGTCGGAGAAAACATTCAGTACTTC
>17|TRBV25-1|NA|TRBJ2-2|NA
CASSESRDTLNTGELFF
TGTGCCAGCAGTGAGTCCCGGGACACGCTGAACACCGGGGAGCTGTTTTTT
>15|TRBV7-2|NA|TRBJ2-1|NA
CASSSRTTPYNEQFF
TGTGCCAGCAGCTCCCGGACTACCCCCTACAATGAGCAGTTCTTC